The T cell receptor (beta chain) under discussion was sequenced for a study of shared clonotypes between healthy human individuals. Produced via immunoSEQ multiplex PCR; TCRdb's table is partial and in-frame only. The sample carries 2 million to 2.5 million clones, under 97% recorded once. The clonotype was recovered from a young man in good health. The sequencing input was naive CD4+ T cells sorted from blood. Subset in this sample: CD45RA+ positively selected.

The CDR3 sequence is CASSLRVYEQYF. For the CDR3, the DNA is TGTGCCAGCAGTTTAAGGGTATACGAGCAGTACTTC. The chain couples TRBV28 to TRBJ2-7; no firm D call. The CDR3 covers 12 residues. Germline V gives CDR1 MDHEN, CDR2 SYDVKM. V lost 2 bases and J lost 4, with 6 bases in between.